This T cell receptor beta chain was observed in a study of human T cells and chemical hapten exposure. Study information: 2% DPC applied to an approximately 2 cm by approximately 2 cm arm area sensitized donors.

Study-level results: It should be noted that donors had alopecia, so their immune response may differ from healthy people's.

This clonotype was detected a few times. Its antigen is unidentified. MiXCR, run by TCRdb on the RACE reads, gives a single entry per CDR3 protein. The data show about 120,000 distinct CDR3 sequences, with approximately 15% seen just once and approximately 3% held by the top ten. Trimming stripped 2 bases from V and 6 bases from J, with 17 bases between. Germline V lookup: CDR1 MNHNS, CDR2 SASEGT. CDR3 length equals 16 residues. This sample's time point: pre-sensitization, week 0. Treatment in this sample: therapeutic diphenylcyclopropenone sensitization with weekly scalp DPC. At every patch-test visit, blood was drawn before the patch test was applied. Total RNA was isolated from unfractionated whole blood.

The TCR originated in a woman younger than 35 with alopecia areata. Some clones in this sample may be carry-over from other donors' samples. Sequencing used whole blood, obtained in connection with sensitization to the hapten diphenylcyclopropenone (DPC). The chain has TRBV6-1 and TRBJ2-1; a possible D gene is TRBD2 (6 bases). In DNA form, the CDR3 reads TGTGCCAGCAGTGAAAACTGGGGCAGGAGGGGCAATGAGCAGTTCTTC. Translated, it gives CASSENWGRRGNEQFF.